These T cell receptor beta chains were read from a single sample in a study of T-cell memory formation after mild COVID-19. MiXCR, run by TCRdb on the 5' RACE reads, gives a single entry per CDR3 protein. The table shows around 450,000 distinct CDR3 sequences, with approximately 20% occurring only once. Sequencing used PBMCs or a T cell subset sorted from them (not recorded which). Every receptor here comes from an adult woman who had mild COVID-19 (a few samples of this study predate the infection). Cell type and time point are not known. The CDR3 runs from the conserved cysteine through the conserved F or W. The order of the fields is clone size, V gene, J gene, D gene, CDR3 protein, CDR3 DNA. D genes are given only for firm matches. Clone size is stated in some rows and not others, as once, few, many or a class when expanded.

>.|TRBV20-1|TRBJ1-2|TRBD1
CSAGGGWAPNYGYTF
TGCAGTGCTGGAGGGGGCTGGGCCCCTAACTATGGCTACACCTTC
>few|TRBV5-1|TRBJ1-1|TRBD1
CASSLPGQGHTEAFF
TGCGCCAGCAGCTTGCCTGGACAGGGCCACACTGAAGCTTTCTTT
>few|TRBV29-1|TRBJ1-1|.
CSVPHGTEAFF
TGCAGCGTCCCCCACGGCACTGAAGCTTTCTTT
>.|TRBV5-6|TRBJ2-2|.
CASSLFRGPPGELFF
TGTGCCAGCAGCTTGTTCAGAGGACCGCCCGGGGAGCTGTTTTTT
>.|TRBV4-1|TRBJ2-5|.
CASSQRSTTQETQYF
TGCGCCAGCAGCCAACGGTCTACAACCCAAGAGACCCAGTACTTC
>.|TRBV12-3/TRBV12-4|TRBJ1-5|.
CASSWTRSQPQHF
TGTGCCAGCAGTTGGACAAGAAGTCAGCCCCAGCATTTT
>.|TRBV11-3|TRBJ1-3|.
CASSLLQGSGRDTIYF
TGTGCCAGCAGCTTACTACAGGGATCGGGTCGGGACACCATATATTTT
>.|TRBV12-3/TRBV12-4|TRBJ2-3|.
CASSRRSSTDTQYF
TGTGCCAGCAGTCGAAGGTCGAGCACAGATACGCAGTATTTT
>.|TRBV20-1|TRBJ1-1|TRBD1
CSARDLRGRGWNTEAFF
TGCAGTGCTAGAGATTTAAGGGGGCGGGGATGGAACACTGAAGCTTTCTTT
>few|TRBV15|TRBJ2-7|.
CATSRDSGSTYEQYF
TGTGCCACCAGCAGAGATTCGGGCAGTACCTACGAGCAGTACTTC
>few|TRBV5-1|TRBJ1-4|TRBD1
CASSLGLPGQGGEKLFF
TGCGCCAGCAGCTTGGGCTTACCGGGACAGGGAGGTGAAAAACTGTTTTTT
>.|TRBV3-1|TRBJ1-1|.
CASSRSGAEAFF
TGTGCCAGCAGCCGATCGGGCGCTGAAGCTTTCTTT
>.|TRBV6-2/TRBV6-3|TRBJ1-1|.
CASSYSDWTEAFF
TGTGCCAGCAGTTACTCAGATTGGACTGAAGCTTTCTTT
>few|TRBV6-2/TRBV6-3|TRBJ1-5|.
CASSYTRDQPQHF
TGTGCCAGCAGTTACACCCGAGATCAGCCCCAGCATTTT
>many|TRBV30|TRBJ2-2|.
CAWSRQNTGELFF
TGTGCCTGGAGTCGACAGAACACCGGGGAGCTGTTTTTT
>few|TRBV7-9|TRBJ2-5|.
CASSLAIAAQETQYF
TGTGCCAGCAGCTTAGCTATTGCAGCGCAAGAGACCCAGTACTTC
>.|TRBV11-2|TRBJ2-3|.
CASSLDRTRGDTQYF
TGTGCCAGCAGCTTAGATCGTACCCGCGGAGATACGCAGTATTTT
>.|TRBV11-2|TRBJ1-5|.
CASSLDRAEPQHF
TGTGCCAGCAGCTTAGACAGGGCTGAGCCCCAGCATTTT
>.|TRBV6-5|TRBJ1-5|.
CASRPVSNQPQHF
TGTGCCAGCAGGCCTGTTAGCAATCAGCCCCAGCATTTT
>.|TRBV4-2|TRBJ2-7|TRBD2
CASSPGTRPPGEQYF
TGTGCCAGCAGCCCCGGGACTAGACCCCCAGGCGAGCAGTACTTC
>few|TRBV5-1|TRBJ2-3|.
CASSGSGDTQYF
TGCGCCAGCAGCGGGTCCGGGGATACGCAGTATTTT
>once|TRBV19|TRBJ1-4|.
CASSGTQGEKLFF
TGTGCCAGTAGCGGAACTCAAGGGGAAAAACTGTTTTTT